The 28 T cell receptor beta chains reported below all come from one sample, sequenced in a study of CXCR3-negative and CXCR3-positive naive CD8 T cells. Study outcomes and limitations: Researchers report that CXCR3-positive naive cells carry more hydrophobic TRB CDR3s than CXCR3-negative naive cells.

These receptors have no known antigen. The authors made the TRB cDNA libraries by 5' RACE using UMI labels. TCRdb reprocessed the 5' RACE reads and stores each CDR3 protein as one record, lacking DNA. This sample carries around 88,000 distinct CDR3 sequences, with about 1.1% going to the ten biggest clones. The sequenced sample consisted of naive CXCR3+ CD8+ T cells from blood. Subset given: CD45RO-CCR7+CD27+CD95- naive CD8+ T cells expressing CXCR3 (TNR3+). These TCRs come from a human donor in good health. Some clones in this sample may be carry-over from other donors' samples.

The chain recombines TRBV5-1 with TRBJ2-2. The germline CDR1 and CDR2 sequences are SGHRS and YFSETQ. This CDR3 contains 12 residues. CDR3 residues: CASSLVAGELFF.

The chain has TRBV6-6 and TRBJ2-3; TCRdb designates TRBD2, a call that cannot be tested without DNA. The CDR3 runs 18 residues. Germline V gene data show CDR1 as MNHNY and CDR2 as SVGAGI (reference sequence). This CDR3 is CASSYSTSLSGGADTQYF.

This chain uses TRBV28 with TRBJ1-2; TCRdb names TRBD1, which stays unverified in the absence of DNA. Germline V CDR1 and CDR2: MDHEN, SYDVKM. This CDR3 region has 12 residues. This chain's CDR3 is CASSFRDYGYTF.

The gene calls are TRBV7-9 and TRBJ1-1. The CDR3 sequence is 13 residues long. In germline, CDR1 is SEHNR, CDR2 FQNEAQ (reference sequence). The CDR3 loop reads CASRPPQTTEAFF. Complete variable domain (other parts from reference TRBV7-9 and TRBJ1-1): DTGVSQNPRHKITKRGQNVTFRCDPISEHNRLYWYRQTLGQGPEFLTYFQNEAQLEKSRLLSDRFSAERPKGSFSTLEIQRTEQGDSAMYLCASRPPQTTEAFFGQGTRLTVV.

The chain combines TRBV11-3 with TRBJ2-1. The germline gives CDR1 SGHNT, CDR2 YENEEA. The CDR3 extends over 14 amino acids. The chain's CDR3 is CASSLASGYNEQFF.

This chain links TRBV7-9 with TRBJ1-1. Germline V gene data show CDR1 as SEHNR and CDR2 as FQNEAQ (reference sequence). The CDR3 totals 15 residues. The CDR3 here is CASSSGQGLGTEAFF. The variable domain in full, with the rest retrieved from reference TRBV7-9 and TRBJ1-1, is DTGVSQNPRHKITKRGQNVTFRCDPISEHNRLYWYRQTLGQGPEFLTYFQNEAQLEKSRLLSDRFSAERPKGSFSTLEIQRTEQGDSAMYLCASSSGQGLGTEAFFGQGTRLTVV.

V usage is TRBV28 and J usage is TRBJ2-4. CDR1 and CDR2 from the germline V gene are MDHEN and SYDVKM. This CDR3 region has 15 residues. The CDR3 spells CASSFRGQTKNIQYF.

V is TRBV11-2 and J is TRBJ1-2; TCRdb calls TRBD1, which cannot be checked without DNA. Per germline, CDR1 SGHAT and CDR2 FQNNGV. This CDR3 is 16 amino acids long. The CDR3 loop reads CASSLDSRAGGYGYTF.

This rearrangement joins TRBV7-8 to TRBJ1-1; TCRdb selects TRBD1, and the lack of DNA leaves this call unchecked. The CDR3 contains 15 residues. The V gene's germline CDR1 is SGHVS and CDR2 FQNEAQ. CDR3 sequence reads: CASSISGGTNTEAFF. Supplemented by reference TRBV7-8 and TRBJ1-1, the full variable domain reads GAGVSQSPRYKVAKRGQDVALRCDPISGHVSLFWYQQALGQGPEFLTYFQNEAQLDKSGLPSDRFFAERPEGSVSTLKIQRTQQEDSAVYLCASSISGGTNTEAFFGQGTRLTVV.

The chain links TRBV9 to TRBJ2-5; with no DNA, the TCRdb D assignment of TRBD2 cannot be verified. Germline CDR1 is SGDLS and CDR2 is YYNGEE. This CDR3 has 16 amino acids. The CDR3 loop reads CASSVASGFNQETQYF.

This sequence joins TRBV20-1 and TRBJ2-1; TCRdb picks TRBD1, but there is no DNA to check that call. Germline V gene lookup returns CDR1 DFQATT and CDR2 SNEGSKA (reference sequence). The CDR3 length is 15 residues. The CDR3 is CSARGQGRLYNEQFF.

The chain uses TRBV7-6 and TRBJ2-6. CDR3 length equals 15 residues. Germline lookup yields CDR1 SGHVS and CDR2 FNYEAQ. CDR3 region: CASSFAETGANVLTF.

Here the CDR3 reads CASSVVRGLGNEQFF. The rearrangement uses TRBV2 and TRBJ2-1; the D call from TCRdb, TRBD1, cannot be confirmed without DNA. This CDR3 has 15 residues. Germline V CDR1 and CDR2: SNHLY, FYNNEI.

The genes are TRBV7-9 and TRBJ2-7. From germline, CDR1 is SEHNR and CDR2 FQNEAQ (reference sequence). This CDR3 contains 13 residues. CDR3 region: CAVGEVGSYEQYF.

This rearrangement joins TRBV19 to TRBJ2-3; TCRdb picks TRBD1, but there is no DNA to check that call. CDR3 length equals 14 residues. Germline CDR1 LNHDA, CDR2 SQIVND (reference sequence). Here the CDR3 reads CASSMGPPVLVQYF.

The CDR3 sequence is CASSFLSGGTDTQYF. The rearrangement uses TRBV12-3 or TRBV12-4 and TRBJ2-3; TCRdb outputs TRBD1, but without DNA this stays unchecked. The CDR3 consists of 15 residues.

The chain combines TRBV4-3 with TRBJ1-1; with no DNA, the TCRdb D assignment of TRBD1 cannot be verified. Germline CDR1 is LGHNA and CDR2 is YSLEER. This CDR3 region has 15 residues. This CDR3 is CASSLDMGSNTEAFF.

The CDR3 protein is CASSFRLGAQETQYF. The V and J genes are TRBV5-5 and TRBJ2-5; TCRdb's D gene call, TRBD1, goes unchecked for lack of DNA. CDR3 length equals 15 residues. Germline CDR1 and CDR2: SGHKS and YYEKEE (reference sequence).

The chain joins TRBV19 to TRBJ2-3. This CDR3 is built from 15 residues. Germline V lookup: CDR1 LNHDA, CDR2 SQIVND (reference sequence). CDR3 sequence: CASSIGTLSTDTQYF.

The chain is built from TRBV20-1 and TRBJ2-5; absent DNA, TCRdb's TRBD1 call cannot be checked. This CDR3 has 18 residues. Germline V gene data show CDR1 as DFQATT and CDR2 as SNEGSKA (reference sequence). CDR3 sequence: CSARDPGGVRITLETQYF.

The chain combines TRBV24-1 with TRBJ2-2; the D call of TRBD2 rests on TCRdb alone, since no DNA is present to check it. CDR1 KGHDR and CDR2 SFDVKD come from the germline V gene. This CDR3 comprises 18 residues. The CDR3 loop reads CATSDLATSGGITGELFF.

This chain joins TRBV11-3 and TRBJ2-7; TCRdb calls TRBD2, which cannot be checked without DNA. The CDR3 runs to 16 residues. Germline CDR1 reads SGHNT; CDR2 reads YENEEA. The CDR3 reads CASSLDMRAGTYEQYF.

The chain carries TRBV29-1 and TRBJ1-1; TCRdb proposes TRBD1, but this gene call is untestable without DNA. The V gene's germline CDR1 is SQVTM and CDR2 ANQGSEA. This CDR3 is built from 13 residues. The CDR3 here is CSVVGGANTEAFF.

The chain carries TRBV5-6 and TRBJ2-2; TCRdb calls TRBD1, which cannot be checked without DNA. The CDR3 sequence is 15 residues long. Germline V CDR1 and CDR2: SGHDT, YYEEEE. Here the CDR3 reads CASSLAGVGNGELFF.

J is TRBJ2-1 and V is TRBV12-3 or TRBV12-4; the D call from TCRdb, TRBD2, cannot be confirmed without DNA. There are 14 residues in the CDR3. CDR3 protein: CATRGVPSYNEQFF.

The genes are TRBV7-9 and TRBJ2-2; TCRdb gives TRBD1 as the D gene, but with no DNA this cannot be confirmed. The CDR3 covers 14 residues. The V gene's germline CDR1 is SEHNR and CDR2 FQNEAQ (reference sequence). The CDR3 loop is CASSDRADVGELFF.

This chain connects TRBV7-2 to TRBJ2-7; the D call from TCRdb, TRBD1, cannot be confirmed without DNA. CDR3 length: 15 residues. The germline V gene has CDR1 SGHTA and CDR2 FQGNSA. The CDR3 is CASSADRGLDYEQYF.

The chain joins TRBV20-1 to TRBJ2-7; with no DNA, the TCRdb D assignment of TRBD2 cannot be verified. The CDR3 loop spans 13 amino acids. Germline V gene data show CDR1 as DFQATT and CDR2 as SNEGSKA (reference sequence). This CDR3 is CSAGDFNSYEQYF.